This T cell receptor (beta chain) was sequenced for a study of CD8 T cells in Susac syndrome. Study findings and constraints: The total CD8+ repertoires yielded 15 to 20 Susac-specific public clones and the CD8+ TEMRA repertoires yielded about five.

A word on this clonotype: Its antigen is not identified.

After extraction with the RNeasy kit, roughly 0.5 to 1 ug of the RNA was reverse transcribed using random hexamers. Across 54 Vbeta and 13 Jbeta, immunoSEQ multiplex PCR amplified TCR beta CDR3. MiXCR, run by TCRdb on the immunoSEQ multiplex PCR reads, gives a single entry per CDR3 protein. The sample consists of about 76,000 distinct CDR3 sequences, approximately 95% of them appearing once. The CDR3 totals 13 residues. Deletions cut 5 bases from V and 3 bases from J, with 11 bases between. CD8+ and CD4+ T cells from blood underwent TCR beta sequencing, which was carried out in a high-throughput format.

This chain uses TRBV12-3 or TRBV12-4 with TRBJ2-7; tentative D call: TRBD1 (6 bases). Sequenced material: CD8+ T cells from PBMCs. The sequence came from a human donor with Susac syndrome. For the CDR3, the DNA is TGTGCCAGCAGTATCACAGGGATCTACGAGCAGTACTTC. This gives the protein CASSITGIYEQYF.